This T cell receptor (beta chain) was captured in a study of cytomegalovirus exposure and HLA in healthy donors. The CDR3 is made up of 15 amino acids. Per the germline V gene, CDR1 is SNHLY and CDR2 is FYNNEI. V shed 4 bases and J 3 bases; nucleotides not matched to a gene: 7. Primers for the PCR totalled 60 Vbeta and 13 Jbeta. Only in-frame clones appear in the TCRdb table, and some are missing; sequencing was by immunoSEQ multiplex PCR. The data contain 140,000 to 150,000 clones, over 60% of them singletons. General study results and limits: Later on, a genetic analysis was performed. It linked a missense variant in DCLRE1C with V- and J-gene trimming of TCR beta.

As for this clone: Its antigen is not known.

The specimen sequenced was PBMCs. The chain combines TRBV2 with TRBJ2-7; 9 bases agree with TRBD2. This TCR derives from a man between 35 and 55 years old in good health and CMV-seronegative. For the CDR3, the DNA is TGTGCCAGCAGTGCCCCGGGACTAGCACACTACGAGCAGTACTTC. This sequence encodes CASSAPGLAHYEQYF.